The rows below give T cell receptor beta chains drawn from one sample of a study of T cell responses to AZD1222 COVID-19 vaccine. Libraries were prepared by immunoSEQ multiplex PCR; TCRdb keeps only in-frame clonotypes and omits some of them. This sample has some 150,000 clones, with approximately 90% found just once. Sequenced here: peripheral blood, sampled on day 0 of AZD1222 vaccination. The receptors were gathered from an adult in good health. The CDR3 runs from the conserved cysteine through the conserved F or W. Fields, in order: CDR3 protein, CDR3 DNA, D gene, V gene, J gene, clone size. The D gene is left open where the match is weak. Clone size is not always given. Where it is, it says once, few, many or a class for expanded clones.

CDR3: CASSQTGGNTEAFF
DNA: TGTGCCAGCAGCCAAACAGGGGGGAACACTGAAGCTTTCTTT
D: TRBD1
V: TRBV6-5
J: TRBJ1-1
size: -

CDR3: CASSLVIGESYEQYF
DNA: TGTGCCAGCAGCTTGGTGATAGGGGAATCCTACGAGCAGTACTTC
D: -
V: TRBV5-5
J: TRBJ2-7
size: -

CDR3: CASTSGRALSGEQFF
DNA: TGTGCCAGCACTAGCGGGAGGGCCCTATCGGGTGAGCAGTTCTTC
D: TRBD2
V: TRBV6-5
J: TRBJ2-1
size: -

CDR3: CASRDSGRAYEQYF
DNA: TGTGCCAGCAGGGATAGCGGGAGGGCCTACGAGCAGTACTTC
D: TRBD2
V: TRBV6-5
J: TRBJ2-7
size: -

CDR3: CASSLVGRETQYF
DNA: TGTGCCAGCAGCTTAGTAGGAAGAGAGACCCAGTACTTC
D: -
V: TRBV11-2
J: TRBJ2-5
size: few

CDR3: CASRSNGGREQFF
DNA: TGTGCCAGCAGAAGTAACGGTGGGAGGGAGCAGTTCTTC
D: -
V: TRBV12-3/TRBV12-4
J: TRBJ2-1
size: once

CDR3: CASSSTSQGSGANVLTF
DNA: TGCGCCAGCAGCTCCACATCCCAGGGGTCTGGGGCCAACGTCCTGACTTTC
D: -
V: TRBV5-1
J: TRBJ2-6
size: -

CDR3: CASSLARLLPSTDTQYF
DNA: TGTGCCAGCAGCTTAGCTCGGCTGCTACCGAGCACAGATACGCAGTATTTT
D: -
V: TRBV11-3
J: TRBJ2-3
size: once

CDR3: CASSDGSGGGLTLNTEAFF
DNA: TGTGCCAGCAGCGACGGGAGTGGGGGAGGACTCACCTTGAACACTGAAGCTTTCTTT
D: -
V: TRBV11-3
J: TRBJ1-1
size: -

CDR3: CASSQERGYSGNTIYF
DNA: TGTGCCAGCAGCCAAGAGAGGGGGTACTCTGGAAACACCATATATTTT
D: -
V: TRBV3-1/TRBV3-2
J: TRBJ1-3
size: -

CDR3: CASSSKDFSDTQYF
DNA: TGTGCCAGCAGCTCGAAGGACTTTTCGGATACGCAGTATTTT
D: -
V: TRBV7-8
J: TRBJ2-3
size: -

CDR3: CAIMEEGGFGGNTIYF
DNA: TGTGCCATCATGGAGGAGGGGGGTTTCGGTGGAAACACCATATATTTT
D: -
V: TRBV10-3
J: TRBJ1-3
size: -

CDR3: CASSLRLQEETQYF
DNA: TGTGCCAGCAGCTTAAGGTTGCAGGAAGAGACCCAGTACTTC
D: -
V: TRBV11-1
J: TRBJ2-5
size: -

CDR3: CASSLRGTGYYGYTF
DNA: TGTGCCAGCAGTTTACGGGGGACTGGTTACTATGGCTACACCTTC
D: -
V: TRBV6-5
J: TRBJ1-2
size: -

CDR3: CASSQDPARVGAEGGYTF
DNA: TGTGCCAGCAGCCAAGATCCTGCCAGAGTGGGGGCCGAGGGGGGCTACACCTTC
D: -
V: TRBV3-1/TRBV3-2
J: TRBJ1-2
size: -

CDR3: CASSLGTGEHQPQHF
DNA: TGCGCCAGCAGCTTGGGGACAGGGGAACATCAGCCCCAGCATTTT
D: TRBD1
V: TRBV5-1
J: TRBJ1-5
size: -

CDR3: CASSRQDSYHEQYF
DNA: TGCGCCAGCAGCCGACAGGACTCATACCACGAGCAGTACTTC
D: -
V: TRBV5-1
J: TRBJ2-7
size: -

CDR3: CASSSPPGYGYTF
DNA: TGTGCCAGCAGTTCCCCCCCTGGCTATGGCTACACCTTC
D: -
V: TRBV12-3/TRBV12-4
J: TRBJ1-2
size: -

CDR3: CASSPSGGANYGYTF
DNA: TGTGCCAGCAGCCCCAGTGGGGGTGCCAACTATGGCTACACCTTC
D: -
V: TRBV3-1/TRBV3-2
J: TRBJ1-2
size: -

CDR3: CASSYSKSGGQYF
DNA: TGTGCCAGCAGTTACTCGAAGTCAGGGGGACAGTATTTT
D: TRBD1
V: TRBV6-5
J: TRBJ2-3
size: -

CDR3: CASSAGQGLQETQYF
DNA: TGTGCCAGCAGTGCCGGACAGGGGCTTCAAGAGACCCAGTACTTC
D: TRBD1
V: TRBV6-4
J: TRBJ2-5
size: -

CDR3: CASTGLQTKYTEAFF
DNA: TGTGCCAGTACCGGTCTGCAGACTAAGTACACTGAAGCTTTCTTT
D: -
V: TRBV19
J: TRBJ1-1
size: -

CDR3: CASSLEGPEAFF
DNA: TGTGCCAGCAGTTTGGAGGGACCTGAAGCTTTCTTT
D: -
V: TRBV12-3/TRBV12-4
J: TRBJ1-1
size: -

CDR3: CASSDATSGGETQYF
DNA: TGTGCCAGTAGTGACGCGACTAGCGGGGGTGAGACCCAGTACTTC
D: TRBD2
V: TRBV19
J: TRBJ2-5
size: -